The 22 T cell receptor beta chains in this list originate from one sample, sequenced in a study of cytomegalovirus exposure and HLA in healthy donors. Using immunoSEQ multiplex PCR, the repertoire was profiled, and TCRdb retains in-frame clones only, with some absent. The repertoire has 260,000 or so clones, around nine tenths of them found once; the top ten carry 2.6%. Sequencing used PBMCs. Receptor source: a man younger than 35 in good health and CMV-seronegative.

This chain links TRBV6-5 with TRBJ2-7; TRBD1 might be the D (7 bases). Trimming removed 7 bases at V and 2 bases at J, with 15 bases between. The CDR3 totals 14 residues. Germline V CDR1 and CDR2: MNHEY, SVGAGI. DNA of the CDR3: TGTGCCAGCACCGATGGGGGGACAGCCTACGAGCAGTACTTC. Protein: CASTDGGTAYEQYF.

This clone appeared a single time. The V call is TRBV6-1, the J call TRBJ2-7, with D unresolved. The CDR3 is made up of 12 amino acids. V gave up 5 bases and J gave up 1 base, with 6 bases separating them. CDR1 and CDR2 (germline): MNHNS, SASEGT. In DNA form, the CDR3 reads TGTGCCAGCAGTACACCTTCCTACGAGCAGTACTTC. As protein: CASSTPSYEQYF.

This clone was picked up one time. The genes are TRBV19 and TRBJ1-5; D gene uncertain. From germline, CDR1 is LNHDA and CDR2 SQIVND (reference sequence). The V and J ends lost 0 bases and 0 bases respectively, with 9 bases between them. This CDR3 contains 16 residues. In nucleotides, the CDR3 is TGTGCCAGTAGTATAGACGCGGCCGTTAGCAATCAGCCCCAGCATTTT. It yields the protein CASSIDAAVSNQPQHF.

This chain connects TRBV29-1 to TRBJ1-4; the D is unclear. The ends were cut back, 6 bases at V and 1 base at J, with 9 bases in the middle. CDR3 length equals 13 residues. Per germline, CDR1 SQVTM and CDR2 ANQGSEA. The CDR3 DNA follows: TGCAGCGTGACCAGCGGAACTAATGAAAAACTGTTTTTT. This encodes CSVTSGTNEKLFF.

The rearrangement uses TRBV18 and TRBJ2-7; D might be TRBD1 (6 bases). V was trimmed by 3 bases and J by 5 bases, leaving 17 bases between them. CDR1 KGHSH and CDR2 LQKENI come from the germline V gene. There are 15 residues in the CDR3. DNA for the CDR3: TGTGCCAGCTCACCCCCCGGGACACATTTTGACGAGCAGTACTTC. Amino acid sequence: CASSPPGTHFDEQYF.

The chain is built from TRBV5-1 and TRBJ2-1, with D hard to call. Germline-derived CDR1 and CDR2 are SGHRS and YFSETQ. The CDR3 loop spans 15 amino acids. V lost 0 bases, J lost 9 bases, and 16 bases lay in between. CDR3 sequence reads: CASSLETPQVGEQFF. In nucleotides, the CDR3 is TGCGCCAGCAGCTTGGAGACACCCCAAGTGGGTGAGCAGTTCTTC.

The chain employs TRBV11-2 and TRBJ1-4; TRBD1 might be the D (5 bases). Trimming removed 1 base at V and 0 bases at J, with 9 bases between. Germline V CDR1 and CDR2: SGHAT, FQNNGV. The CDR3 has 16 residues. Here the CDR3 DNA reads TGTGCCAGCAGCTTAGGACAGTCTGCAACTAATGAAAAACTGTTTTTT. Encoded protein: CASSLGQSATNEKLFF.

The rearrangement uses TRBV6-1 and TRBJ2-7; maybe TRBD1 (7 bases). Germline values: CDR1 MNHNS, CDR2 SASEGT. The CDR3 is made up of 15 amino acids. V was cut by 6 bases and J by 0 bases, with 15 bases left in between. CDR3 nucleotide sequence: TGTGCCAGCAGGGGGGGACAGCAGAGCTCCTACGAGCAGTACTTC. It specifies CASRGGQQSSYEQYF.

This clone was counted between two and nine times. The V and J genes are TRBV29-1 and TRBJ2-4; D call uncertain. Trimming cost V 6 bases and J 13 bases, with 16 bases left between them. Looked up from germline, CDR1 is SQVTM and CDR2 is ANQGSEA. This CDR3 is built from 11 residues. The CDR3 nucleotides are TGCAGCGTCAAAAGAGACAATACCCAGTACTTC. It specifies CSVKRDNTQYF.

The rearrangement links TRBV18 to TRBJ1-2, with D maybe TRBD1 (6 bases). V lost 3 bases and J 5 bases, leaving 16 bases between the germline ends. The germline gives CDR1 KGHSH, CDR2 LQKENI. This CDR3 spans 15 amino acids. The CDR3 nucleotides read TGTGCCAGCTCACCGAACCAACAGGGCCATTATGGCTACACCTTC. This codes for CASSPNQQGHYGYTF.

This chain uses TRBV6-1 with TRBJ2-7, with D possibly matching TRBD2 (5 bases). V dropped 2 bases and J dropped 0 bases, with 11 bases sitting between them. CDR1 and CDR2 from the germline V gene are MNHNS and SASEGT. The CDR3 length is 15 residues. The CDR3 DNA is TGTGCCAGCAGTGAATGGTTCCGGGACTCCTACGAGCAGTACTTC. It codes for CASSEWFRDSYEQYF.

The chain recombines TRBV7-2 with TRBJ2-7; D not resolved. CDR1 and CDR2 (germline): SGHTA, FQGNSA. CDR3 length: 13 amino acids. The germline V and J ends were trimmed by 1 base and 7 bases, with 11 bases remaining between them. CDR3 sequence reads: CASSLGPLGEQYF. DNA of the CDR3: TGTGCCAGCAGCTTAGGGCCCCTCGGGGAGCAGTACTTC.

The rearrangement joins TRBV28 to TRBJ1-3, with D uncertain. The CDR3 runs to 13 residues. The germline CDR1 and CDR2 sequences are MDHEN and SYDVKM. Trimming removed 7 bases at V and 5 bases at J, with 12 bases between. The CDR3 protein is CASKKTGRNTIYF. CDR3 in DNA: TGTGCCAGCAAAAAGACCGGGAGAAACACCATATATTTT. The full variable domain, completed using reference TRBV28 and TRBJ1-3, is DVKVTQSSRYLVKRTGEKVFLECVQDMDHENMFWYRQDPGLGLRLIYFSYDVKMKEKGDIPEGYSVSREKKERFSLILESASTNQTSMYLCASKKTGRNTIYFGEGSWLTVV.

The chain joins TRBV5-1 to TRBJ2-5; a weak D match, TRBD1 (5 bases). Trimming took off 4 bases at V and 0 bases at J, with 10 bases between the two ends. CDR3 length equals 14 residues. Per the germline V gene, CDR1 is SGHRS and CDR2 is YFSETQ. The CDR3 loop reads CASSRDSYQETQYF. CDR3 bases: TGCGCCAGCAGCCGCGACAGCTACCAAGAGACCCAGTACTTC.

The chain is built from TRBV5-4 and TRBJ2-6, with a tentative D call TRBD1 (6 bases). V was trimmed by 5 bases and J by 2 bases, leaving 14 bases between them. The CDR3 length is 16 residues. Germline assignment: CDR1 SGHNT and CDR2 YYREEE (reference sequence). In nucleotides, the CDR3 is TGTGCCAGCAGGCAAAAGCAGGGGACTGGGGCCAACGTCCTGACTTTC. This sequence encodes CASRQKQGTGANVLTF.

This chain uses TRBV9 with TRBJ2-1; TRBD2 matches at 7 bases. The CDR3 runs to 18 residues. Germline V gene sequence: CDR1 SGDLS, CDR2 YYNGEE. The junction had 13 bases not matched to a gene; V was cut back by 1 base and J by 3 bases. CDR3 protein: CASSVLRQAGTDYNEQFF. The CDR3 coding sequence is TGTGCCAGCAGCGTATTAAGACAAGCGGGGACGGACTACAATGAGCAGTTCTTC.

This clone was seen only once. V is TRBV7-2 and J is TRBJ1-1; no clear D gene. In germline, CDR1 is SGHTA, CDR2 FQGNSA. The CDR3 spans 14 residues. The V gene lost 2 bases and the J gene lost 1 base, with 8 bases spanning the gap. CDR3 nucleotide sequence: TGTGCCAGCAGCTTAAATACCGGGAACACTGAAGCTTTCTTT. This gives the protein CASSLNTGNTEAFF. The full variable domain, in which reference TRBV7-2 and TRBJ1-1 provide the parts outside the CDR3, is GAGVSQSPSNKVTEKGKDVELRCDPISGHTALYWYRQSLGQGLEFLIYFQGNSAPDKSGLPSDRFSAERTGGSVSTLTIQRTQQEDSAVYLCASSLNTGNTEAFFGQGTRLTVV.

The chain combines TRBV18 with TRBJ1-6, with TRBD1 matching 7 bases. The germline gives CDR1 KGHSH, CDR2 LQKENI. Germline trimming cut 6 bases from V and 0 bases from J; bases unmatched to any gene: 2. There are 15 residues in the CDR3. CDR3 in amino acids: CASSRDSSYNSPLHF. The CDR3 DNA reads TGTGCCAGCTCTCGGGACAGCTCCTATAATTCACCCCTCCACTTT.

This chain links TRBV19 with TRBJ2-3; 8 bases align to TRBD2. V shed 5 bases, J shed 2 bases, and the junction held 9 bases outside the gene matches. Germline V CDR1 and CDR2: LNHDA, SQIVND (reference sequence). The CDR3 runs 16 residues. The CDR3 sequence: CASSDRGGSSTDTQYF. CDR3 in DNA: TGTGCCAGTAGTGATCGGGGGGGCTCCTCCACAGATACGCAGTATTTT.

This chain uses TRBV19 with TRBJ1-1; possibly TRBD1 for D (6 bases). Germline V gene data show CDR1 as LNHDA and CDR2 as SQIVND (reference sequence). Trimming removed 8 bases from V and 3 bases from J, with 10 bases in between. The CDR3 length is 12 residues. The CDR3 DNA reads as TGTGCCAGTGAAACAGGGTACACTGAAGCTTTCTTT. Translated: CASETGYTEAFF.

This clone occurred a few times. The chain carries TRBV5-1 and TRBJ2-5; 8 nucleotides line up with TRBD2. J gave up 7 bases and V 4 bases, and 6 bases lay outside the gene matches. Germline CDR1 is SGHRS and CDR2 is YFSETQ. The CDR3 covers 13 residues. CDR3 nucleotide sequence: TGCGCCAGCAGCGAAGGGACTAGGGGGACCCAGTACTTC. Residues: CASSEGTRGTQYF. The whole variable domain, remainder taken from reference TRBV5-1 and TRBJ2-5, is KAGVTQTPRYLIKTRGQQVTLSCSPISGHRSVSWYQQTPGQGLQFLFEYFSETQRNKGNFPGRFSGRQFSNSRSEMNVSTLELGDSALYLCASSEGTRGTQYFGPGTRLLVL.

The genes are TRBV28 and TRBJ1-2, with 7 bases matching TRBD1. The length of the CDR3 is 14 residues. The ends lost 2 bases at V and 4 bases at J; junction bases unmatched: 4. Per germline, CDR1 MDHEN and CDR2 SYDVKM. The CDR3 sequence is CASSLDRASYGYTF. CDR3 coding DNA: TGTGCCAGCAGTTTAGACAGGGCTTCCTATGGCTACACCTTC.